Listed here are 5 T cell receptor beta chains from one sample, sequenced in a study of T cells in Graves' hyperthyroidism and ophthalmopathy (dated by TCRdb to between 2018 and 2021). Preparation of the library involved multiplex PCR. Sequencing instrument: Illumina HiSeq 2000. The TCR beta CDR3 regions were amplified from RNA transcripts. A first-round RT-PCR of the TCR CDR3 used the HTBI primer set with the Qiagen OneStep RT-PCR kit. In-frame beta chains were kept once TCRdb had trimmed the public reads at Q25 with fastp and called clones with MiXCR. Each CDR3 protein gets just one entry, which takes the most common genes and DNA from the rows behind it. The sample contains a few hundred thousand distinct CDR3 sequences, roughly a sixth of them found a single time. The top ten clonotypes cover roughly 15% of the sample. Sample: blood. Receptors originate from a woman aged 18-35 years with Graves' ophthalmopathy.

This clonotype was observed a handful of times. The chain links TRBV5-5 to TRBJ1-2; a weak D match, TRBD1 (6 bases). The germline V and J ends were trimmed by 1 base and 3 bases, with 13 bases remaining between them. The CDR3 has 15 amino acids. The germline gives CDR1 SGHKS, CDR2 YYEKEE (reference sequence). This CDR3 is CASSLTGPGDYGYTF. The CDR3 bases are TGTGCCAGCAGCTTGACAGGCCCAGGGGACTATGGCTACACCTTC.

This clonotype was detected ten times or more. The rearrangement joins TRBV7-3 to TRBJ1-1; 7 bases fit TRBD1. The V segment lost 5 bases and the J segment 1 base; nucleotides outside the gene matches: 4. The CDR3 is 14 amino acids. The germline V gene has CDR1 SGHTA and CDR2 FQGTGA. Written as DNA, the CDR3 is TGTGCCAGCAGCCCAGCAGGGGGGAACACTGAAGCTTTCTTT. Translating it yields CASSPAGGNTEAFF.

This clonotype was detected ten times or more. The chain links TRBV11-2 to TRBJ2-7, with 7 bases aligning to TRBD1. Germline V gene sequence: CDR1 SGHAT, CDR2 FQNNGV. The V segment lost 5 bases and the J segment 2 bases; nucleotides outside the gene matches: 6. The CDR3 consists of 14 residues. This chain's CDR3 is CASSPQQGPYEQYF. CDR3 coding DNA: TGTGCCAGCAGCCCCCAACAGGGGCCCTACGAGCAGTACTTC.

The table lists this clonotype with a few counts. For the CDR3, the DNA is TGTGCCACCCGACAGACAGGGGCTGGGCAGCCCCAGCATTTT. Its protein is CATRQTGAGQPQHF. The V gene is TRBV24-1, the J gene TRBJ1-5, with 8 bases aligning to TRBD1. The CDR3 totals 14 residues. With V trimmed by 9 bases and J by 7 bases, 10 bases remained unmatched. Germline V gene lookup returns CDR1 KGHDR and CDR2 SFDVKD.

This chain links TRBV19 with TRBJ1-5; D is unresolved. Germline CDR1 and CDR2: LNHDA and SQIVND (reference sequence). The CDR3 sequence is 13 residues long. The V end lost 0 bases, the J end lost 6 bases, and 6 bases lay between the germline ends. The CDR3 DNA is TGTGCCAGTAGTATAGATCGATCTCAGCCCCAGCATTTT. It encodes CASSIDRSQPQHF.